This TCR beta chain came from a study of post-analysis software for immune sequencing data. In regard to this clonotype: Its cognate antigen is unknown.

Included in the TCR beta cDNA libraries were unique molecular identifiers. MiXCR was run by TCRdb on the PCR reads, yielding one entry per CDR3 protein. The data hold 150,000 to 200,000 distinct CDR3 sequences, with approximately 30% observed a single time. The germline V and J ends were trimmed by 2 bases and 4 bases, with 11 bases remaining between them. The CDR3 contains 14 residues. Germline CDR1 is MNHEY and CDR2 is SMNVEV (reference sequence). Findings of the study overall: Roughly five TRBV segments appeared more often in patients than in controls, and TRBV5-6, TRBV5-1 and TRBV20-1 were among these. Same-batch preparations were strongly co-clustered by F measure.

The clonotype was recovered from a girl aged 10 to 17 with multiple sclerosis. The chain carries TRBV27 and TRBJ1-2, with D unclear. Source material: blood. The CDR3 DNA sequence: TGTGCCAGCAGTTTAGCCGGAGACCCCTATGGCTACACCTTC. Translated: CASSLAGDPYGYTF.